Shown below are 24 T cell receptor beta chains from a single sample sequenced in a study of blood T cell repertoires in COVID-19. Using immunoSEQ multiplex PCR, the repertoire was profiled, and TCRdb retains in-frame clones only, with some absent. The data show about 200,000 clones, with just under 90% seen just once and roughly 4% held by the top ten. Material: PBMCs or T cells enriched from blood (not recorded which). Every receptor here comes from a woman aged 25 to 45 with acute COVID-19.

In DNA form, the CDR3 reads TGTGCCAGCAGCCCATTGACAGGACCCAACTCTGGGGCCAACGTCCTGACTTTC. Protein product: CASSPLTGPNSGANVLTF. The chain uses TRBV7-3 and TRBJ2-6, with D possibly matching TRBD1 (6 bases). Germline V gene sequence: CDR1 SGHTA, CDR2 FQGTGA. The ends were cut back, 5 bases at V and 0 bases at J, with 17 bases in the middle. The CDR3 contains 18 residues.

The gene calls are TRBV11-1 and TRBJ2-1, with D uncertain. With 5 bases removed from V and 10 bases from J, the gap between germline ends came to 12 bases. This CDR3 is built from 12 residues. The germline gives CDR1 SGHAT, CDR2 FQDESV (reference sequence). The CDR3 coding sequence is TGTGCCAGCAGCCCCCCTCTCAGGGAGCAGTTCTTC. This codes for CASSPPLREQFF.

This chain uses TRBV10-1 with TRBJ2-7; 9 bases line up with TRBD2. Trimming at V came to 4 bases and at J to 9 bases, leaving 16 bases not matched to a gene. From germline, CDR1 is WNHNN and CDR2 SYGVQD (reference sequence). The CDR3 totals 16 residues. In DNA form, the CDR3 reads TGCGCCAGCAGTGCTAGCGGGGTTTTCGGAATGCCTTCGCAGTACTTC. It encodes CASSASGVFGMPSQYF.

V usage is TRBV24-1 and J usage is TRBJ2-5; no firm D call. The CDR3 has 13 amino acids. Germline V gene sequence: CDR1 KGHDR, CDR2 SFDVKD. With 6 bases removed from V and 0 bases from J, the gap between germline ends came to 7 bases. The CDR3 here is CATSSPYQETQYF. The CDR3 DNA reads as TGTGCCACCAGTAGCCCATACCAAGAGACCCAGTACTTC.

The chain couples TRBV7-3 to TRBJ2-1; tentatively, D is TRBD2 (6 bases). The CDR3 loop spans 15 amino acids. Trimming removed 2 bases from V and 6 bases from J, with 14 bases in between. Germline values: CDR1 SGHTA, CDR2 FQGTGA. Here the CDR3 DNA reads TGTGCCAGCAGCTTAGCCCAGGACTACCTCAATGAGCAGTTCTTC. Translated, it gives CASSLAQDYLNEQFF.

The chain couples TRBV5-1 to TRBJ1-1; D is unresolved. The CDR3 has 15 residues. The ends were cut back, 1 base at V and 1 base at J, with 11 bases in the middle. Germline V lookup: CDR1 SGHRS, CDR2 YFSETQ. Here the CDR3 DNA reads TGCGCCAGCAGCTTGTTAGCCGGGGAGAACACTGAAGCTTTCTTT. Translated, it gives CASSLLAGENTEAFF. The full variable domain, rest sourced from reference TRBV5-1 and TRBJ1-1, is KAGVTQTPRYLIKTRGQQVTLSCSPISGHRSVSWYQQTPGQGLQFLFEYFSETQRNKGNFPGRFSGRQFSNSRSEMNVSTLELGDSALYLCASSLLAGENTEAFFGQGTRLTVV.

This rearrangement joins TRBV6-2 or TRBV6-3 to TRBJ2-5; maybe TRBD2 (7 bases). The CDR3 runs to 16 residues. Germline CDR1 reads MNHEY; CDR2 reads SVGEGT. Trimming removed 0 bases from V and 4 bases from J, with 15 bases in between. The CDR3 sequence is CASSYSRQGRAETQYF. In DNA form, the CDR3 reads TGTGCCAGCAGTTACTCTAGGCAGGGGAGGGCAGAGACCCAGTACTTC.

The J gene is TRBJ2-7, the V gene TRBV6-5, with 11 positions matching TRBD1. The trim removed 6 bases at V and 3 bases at J, leaving 7 bases unmatched. Germline CDR1 MNHEY, CDR2 SVGAGI. The CDR3 length is 15 residues. CDR3 DNA: TGTGCCAGCAGCCTAGGGACAGGGGGATACTACGAGCAGTACTTC. Translation gives CASSLGTGGYYEQYF.

V and J are TRBV29-1 and TRBJ2-7; 11 bases align to TRBD1. CDR1 is SQVTM, CDR2 ANQGSEA, per germline. Trimming at V came to 6 bases and at J to 4 bases, leaving 8 bases not matched to a gene. CDR3 length equals 14 residues. The DNA for the CDR3 is TGCAGCGTGGGCCGGGACAGGGGGAGATACGAGCAGTACTTC. Translating gives CSVGRDRGRYEQYF.

V gene TRBV5-4 combines with J gene TRBJ2-7; 10 bases align to TRBD2. The CDR3 runs to 15 residues. V was pared by 5 bases and J by 0 bases, with 5 bases of the junction left unmatched. CDR1 is SGHNT and CDR2 is YYREEE in the germline V gene (reference sequence). CDR3 residues: CASSTTSGASYEQYF. The CDR3 DNA follows: TGTGCCAGCAGTACAACTAGCGGGGCCTCCTACGAGCAGTACTTC. Variable domain in full (rest from reference TRBV5-4 and TRBJ2-7): ETGVTQSPTHLIKTRGQQVTLRCSSQSGHNTVSWYQQALGQGPQFIFQYYREEENGRGNFPPRFSGLQFPNYSSELNVNALELDDSALYLCASSTTSGASYEQYFGPGTRLTVT.

The V call is TRBV3-1 (or the pseudogene TRBV3-2), the J call TRBJ1-6, with D possibly being TRBD1 (6 bases). The ends were cut back, 1 base at V and 13 bases at J, with 14 bases in the middle. The germline V gene has CDR1 LGHDT and CDR2 YNNKEL (reference sequence). The CDR3 covers 14 residues. For the CDR3, the DNA is TGTGCCAGCAGCCAAGGAGACAGGTCGAGTCCCCTCCACTTT. Translated, it gives CASSQGDRSSPLHF.

The chain combines TRBV19 with TRBJ2-1; 8 nucleotides align to TRBD2. Trimming removed 7 bases from V and 0 bases from J; junction bases left unmatched: 8. This CDR3 spans 16 amino acids. CDR1 is LNHDA and CDR2 is SQIVND in the germline V gene (reference sequence). The CDR3 coding sequence is TGTGCCAGTAAGGGAGTAGCGGGGCGCTCCTACAATGAGCAGTTCTTC. Amino acid sequence: CASKGVAGRSYNEQFF. Full variable domain (rest looked up from reference TRBV19 and TRBJ2-1): DGGITQSPKYLFRKEGQNVTLSCEQNLNHDAMYWYRQDPGQGLRLIYYSQIVNDFQKGDIAEGYSVSREKKESFPLTVTSAQKNPTAFYLCASKGVAGRSYNEQFFGPGTRLTVL.

The V and J genes are TRBV9 and TRBJ2-7; D perhaps matches TRBD2 (6 bases). Trimming stripped 4 bases from V and 1 base from J, with 15 bases between. CDR3 size: 15 residues. Germline assignment: CDR1 SGDLS and CDR2 YYNGEE. CDR3 DNA sequence: TGTGCCAGCAGCCCTTGGGGGGTAGGATCCTACGAGCAGTACTTC. Translating it yields CASSPWGVGSYEQYF.

The chain links TRBV5-1 to TRBJ1-3; D is unresolved. This CDR3 has 14 residues. Germline V gene lookup returns CDR1 SGHRS and CDR2 YFSETQ. Trimming removed 4 bases from V and 2 bases from J, with 10 bases in between. CDR3 amino acids: CASSPYSPGNTIYF. Written as DNA, the CDR3 is TGCGCCAGCAGCCCCTACTCTCCTGGAAACACCATATATTTT.

The gene calls are TRBV2 and TRBJ1-2, with D maybe TRBD1 (5 bases). Germline CDR1 SNHLY, CDR2 FYNNEI. This CDR3 is 12 amino acids long. The V gene lost 7 bases and the J gene lost 2 bases, with 8 bases spanning the gap. The CDR3 protein is CASNPGNYGYTF. The CDR3 DNA reads TGTGCCAGCAACCCAGGGAACTATGGCTACACCTTC.

CDR3 region: CASSKGHGDISTEAFF. For the CDR3, the DNA is TGCGCCAGCAGCAAAGGGCACGGGGACATTTCAACTGAAGCTTTCTTT. V is TRBV4-1 and J is TRBJ1-1, with D perhaps matching TRBD1 (6 bases). Trimming took off 5 bases at V and 5 bases at J, with 21 bases between the two ends. The germline CDR1 and CDR2 sequences are MGHRA and YSYEKL. The CDR3 loop spans 16 amino acids.

The chain combines TRBV18 with TRBJ1-5; 10 bases line up with TRBD1. V shed 6 bases and J 3 bases; nucleotides not matched to a gene: 8. This CDR3 is built from 16 residues. Per germline, CDR1 KGHSH and CDR2 LQKENI. The CDR3 sequence: CASSSGQGGFNQPQHF. The CDR3 nucleotides are TGTGCCAGCTCGAGCGGACAGGGGGGGTTCAATCAGCCCCAGCATTTT.

Only a few counts were recorded for this clone. The gene calls are TRBV3-1 (or the pseudogene TRBV3-2) and TRBJ1-1; D call uncertain. The CDR3 spans 12 residues. CDR1 is LGHDT and CDR2 is YNNKEL in the germline V gene (reference sequence). Trimming left V 1 base short and J 7 bases short, with 7 bases between. CDR3 DNA sequence: TGTGCCAGCAGCCAAGCTAATATTGAAGCTTTCTTT. This encodes CASSQANIEAFF.

The chain combines TRBV3-1 (or the pseudogene TRBV3-2) with TRBJ2-7, with 9 bases aligning to TRBD1. CDR1 and CDR2 from the germline V gene are LGHDT and YNNKEL (reference sequence). The CDR3 length is 13 residues. V dropped 4 bases and J dropped 3; count of bases not matched to a gene: 1. The CDR3 nucleotides read TGTGCCAGCAGCCGACAGGGGGGCTACGAGCAGTACTTC. It translates to CASSRQGGYEQYF.

The V gene is TRBV7-9, the J gene TRBJ2-5, with D unclear. Germline assignment: CDR1 SEHNR and CDR2 FQNEAQ (reference sequence). This CDR3 is built from 10 residues. The germline V and J ends were trimmed by 5 bases and 5 bases, with 3 bases remaining between them. CDR3 in DNA: TGTGCCAGCAGCGAGGAGACCCAGTACTTC. Translation gives CASSEETQYF.

This clone was recorded only once. The chain joins TRBV6-1 to TRBJ1-1; TRBD1 aligns across 10 bases. Trimming cost V 3 bases and J 1 base; bases outside gene matches: 5. Per the germline V gene, CDR1 is MNHNS and CDR2 is SASEGT. The length of the CDR3 is 16 residues. The CDR3 sequence: CASSDSRTGGNTEAFF. In DNA, the CDR3 is TGTGCCAGCAGTGACAGTAGGACAGGGGGGAACACTGAAGCTTTCTTT.

The chain carries TRBV7-3 and TRBJ2-7, with TRBD2 matching over 8 bases. CDR3 size: 15 residues. V lost 5 bases and J lost 3; bases outside the gene matches: 9. Germline V lookup: CDR1 SGHTA, CDR2 FQGTGA. The CDR3 region has the DNA TGTGCCAGCAGCCCACGGGGGGGCCGAAACTACGAGCAGTACTTC. Translating it yields CASSPRGGRNYEQYF.

CDR3 coding DNA: TGTGCCAGCAGCGTAGGTCAGGATCAGCCCCAGCATTTT. This gives the protein CASSVGQDQPQHF. The gene calls are TRBV9 and TRBJ1-5, with D unclear. The germline CDR1 and CDR2 sequences are SGDLS and YYNGEE. The ends were cut back, 0 bases at V and 5 bases at J, with 6 bases in the middle. The CDR3 runs to 13 residues.

The V call is TRBV4-1, the J call TRBJ2-3; 7 bases agree with TRBD2. Germline V lookup: CDR1 MGHRA, CDR2 YSYEKL. The CDR3 contains 18 residues. With V trimmed by 3 bases and J by 1 base, 13 bases remained unmatched. In DNA form, the CDR3 reads TGCGCCAGCAGCCATGGTATCATCAAGCGGGGCCGCACAGATACGCAGTATTTT. Its protein is CASSHGIIKRGRTDTQYF.